This is a list of T cell receptor beta chains from one sample in a study of T cells in Graves' hyperthyroidism and ophthalmopathy. TCRdb re-called the multiplex PCR reads with MiXCR, one entry per CDR3 protein. The table records some 550,000 distinct CDR3 sequences, around 21% of them present only once. The source material was blood. All receptors derive from a man younger than 35 with Graves' hyperthyroidism. The CDR3 runs from the conserved cysteine through the conserved F or W. The D gene is left open where the match is weak. Only some rows state a clone size, as once, few, many or a class for expanded clones.

V gene	D gene	J gene	clone size	CDR3 protein	CDR3 DNA
TRBV5-6	NA	TRBJ1-5	many	CASSLLNQPQHF	TGTGCCAGCAGCTTGTTGAATCAGCCCCAGCATTTT
TRBV30	NA	TRBJ1-2	NA	CASRGGAGGYGYTF	TGTGCCTCTCGAGGGGGGGCTGGAGGCTATGGCTACACCTTC
TRBV20-1	NA	TRBJ2-7	NA	CSARKWTLSYEQYF	TGCAGTGCTAGAAAATGGACACTCTCCTACGAGCAGTACTTC
TRBV12-3/TRBV12-4	TRBD1	TRBJ2-5	NA	CASSKDRVEETQYF	TGTGCCAGCAGCAAGGACAGGGTTGAAGAGACCCAGTACTTC
TRBV7-2	NA	TRBJ1-3	many	CASSLVLRRDSGNTIYF	TGTGCCAGCAGCTTAGTGCTCCGCCGGGACTCTGGAAACACCATATATTTT
TRBV2	NA	TRBJ1-1	many	CASSAGRHTEAFF	TGTGCCAGCAGTGCGGGACGACACACTGAAGCTTTCTTT
TRBV6-1	TRBD1	TRBJ1-6	NA	CASSVPTGPNSPLHF	TGTGCCAGCAGTGTGCCGACAGGGCCTAATTCACCCCTCCACTTT
TRBV7-8	TRBD2	TRBJ2-7	few	CASSLGLARSYEQYF	TGTGCCAGCAGCTTAGGACTAGCTCGGTCCTACGAGCAGTACTTC
TRBV5-1	TRBD1	TRBJ2-7	many	CASRPLAGTGSYEQYF	TGCGCCAGCAGACCACTTGCCGGGACAGGGTCCTACGAGCAGTACTTC
TRBV28	NA	TRBJ2-2	NA	CASSLWAVNTGELFF	TGTGCCAGCAGTTTATGGGCGGTGAACACCGGGGAGCTGTTTTTT
TRBV10-1	NA	TRBJ2-2	many	CASSDQNTGELFF	TGCGCCAGCAGTGACCAGAACACCGGGGAGCTGTTTTTT
TRBV2	NA	TRBJ1-1	many	CASRGEGDEAFF	TGTGCCAGCAGGGGTGAGGGGGACGAAGCTTTCTTT
TRBV12-5	NA	TRBJ1-1	many	CASGFSGGTEAFF	TGTGCTAGTGGTTTTAGCGGAGGGACTGAAGCTTTCTTT
TRBV20-1	TRBD1	TRBJ1-5	many	CSAREREGPGTGNQPQHF	TGCAGTGCTAGAGAGAGAGAGGGACCCGGGACAGGGAACCAGCCCCAGCATTTT
TRBV12-3/TRBV12-4	TRBD1	TRBJ2-2	many	CASSLWGTGGTGELFF	TGTGCCAGCAGTTTATGGGGGACAGGGGGAACCGGGGAGCTGTTTTTT
TRBV19	NA	TRBJ1-1	many	CASSPSLGSTEAFF	TGTGCCAGTAGTCCAAGCCTGGGATCCACTGAAGCTTTCTTT
TRBV29-1	NA	TRBJ1-1	many	CSVEEEGRTMNTEAFF	TGCAGCGTTGAAGAGGAGGGTCGTACCATGAACACTGAAGCTTTCTTT
TRBV15	NA	TRBJ1-1	many	CATSRGGETAFF	TGTGCCACCAGCAGAGGAGGGGAAACGGCTTTCTTT
TRBV11-2	TRBD2	TRBJ2-5	many	CASSDGTSGGRETQYF	TGTGCCAGCAGCGACGGGACTAGCGGGGGCCGGGAGACCCAGTACTTC
TRBV27	NA	TRBJ1-1	many	CASSFAGSEAFF	TGTGCCAGCAGTTTTGCCGGGAGCGAAGCTTTCTTT
TRBV28	NA	TRBJ1-2	many	CASSTGRRDYGYTF	TGTGCCAGCAGTACCGGACGGCGAGACTATGGCTACACCTTC
TRBV29-1	TRBD1	TRBJ2-7	many	CSVEGQKYEQYF	TGCAGCGTTGAGGGACAGAAATACGAGCAGTACTTC
TRBV28	NA	TRBJ1-5	NA	CASSLLGRYQPRHF	TGTGCCAGCAGTTTGTTGGGACGGTATCAGCCCCGGCATTTT
TRBV20-1	NA	TRBJ2-7	once	CSAYLRASSNEQYF	TGCAGTGCTTATCTAAGGGCGAGTTCGAACGAGCAGTACTTC
TRBV6-1	NA	TRBJ2-7	NA	CASSEAPPGLPSYEQYF	TGTGCCAGCAGTGAAGCGCCCCCAGGGTTACCGTCCTACGAGCAGTACTTC
TRBV20-1	TRBD1	TRBJ1-2	many	CSARDRRTFNYGYTF	TGCAGTGCAAGGGACAGGAGGACCTTTAACTATGGCTACACCTTC
TRBV28	NA	TRBJ1-1	many	CASSPGPEIRHTEAFF	TGTGCCAGCAGTCCGGGACCCGAGATACGCCACACTGAAGCTTTCTTT
TRBV6-1	TRBD1	TRBJ2-2	many	CASSEADRGRFTGELFF	TGTGCCAGCAGTGAAGCGGACAGGGGGCGCTTTACCGGGGAGCTGTTTTTT
TRBV7-6	NA	TRBJ2-7	NA	CASSSRGRGGTYEQYF	TGTGCCAGCAGCTCTAGAGGCAGGGGAGGGACCTACGAGCAGTACTTC
TRBV20-1	NA	TRBJ2-7	many	CSASGGAVRSYEQYF	TGCAGTGCTAGTGGGGGGGCAGTTCGCTCCTACGAGCAGTACTTC
TRBV6-1	NA	TRBJ2-7	many	CASSSRDETYEQYF	TGTGCCAGCAGTAGCCGGGACGAGACCTACGAGCAGTACTTC
TRBV5-1	TRBD1	TRBJ2-2	few	CASSDPGQGSTGELFF	TGCGCCAGCAGCGACCCGGGACAGGGGTCAACCGGGGAGCTGTTTTTT
TRBV7-2	NA	TRBJ1-6	NA	CASSLDPGAFSPLHF	TGTGCCAGCAGCTTAGATCCGGGTGCCTTTTCACCCCTCCACTTT
TRBV20-1	NA	TRBJ1-1	NA	CSARDRRGFSEAFF	TGCAGTGCTAGAGATCGACGGGGATTCTCTGAAGCTTTCTTT
TRBV9	NA	TRBJ2-3	few	CASSVEAPSTDTQYF	TGTGCCAGCAGCGTAGAGGCCCCCAGCACAGATACGCAGTATTTT
TRBV12-3/TRBV12-4	NA	TRBJ1-6	NA	CASSLPGRNSPLHF	TGTGCCAGCAGTTTGCCAGGGCGTAATTCACCCCTCCACTTT
TRBV28	NA	TRBJ1-2	NA	CASSWGRLLVYGYTF	TGTGCCAGCAGTTGGGGACGGCTGCTAGTCTATGGCTACACCTTC
TRBV2	NA	TRBJ1-1	many	CASSPFGPNIPTEAFF	TGTGCCAGCAGTCCCTTCGGCCCTAATATACCCACTGAAGCTTTCTTT
TRBV7-8	NA	TRBJ2-5	many	CASSPRIAGFGTQYF	TGTGCCAGCAGCCCTAGGATTGCAGGGTTTGGGACCCAGTACTTC
TRBV11-2	TRBD2	TRBJ2-7	many	CASSPGLGYEQYF	TGTGCTAGCAGTCCGGGACTAGGCTACGAGCAGTACTTC
TRBV4-2	NA	TRBJ1-2	few	CASSPGNRNLYHYGYTF	TGTGCCAGCAGCCCCGGAAACAGGAACCTCTACCACTATGGCTACACCTTC